This TCR beta chain was identified during a study of blood T cell repertoires in COVID-19. Data came from immunoSEQ multiplex PCR; TCRdb stores just in-frame clones and leaves some out. The sample includes approximately 150,000 clones, 65% to 90% of them seen just once. The CDR3 spans 15 residues. The V gene's germline CDR1 is SSHAT and CDR2 FNYEAQ (reference sequence). Concerning this clone itself: The junction departs from the called germline gene at one end, perhaps through a read error.

The chain combines TRBV7-7 with TRBJ2-7; D gene uncertain. The sequencing input was peripheral blood. The clonotype originates from a man aged 65 to 79 with acute or convalescent COVID-19. CDR3 sequence reads: CASSLGPKPSYEQYF. The CDR3 DNA reads as TGTGCTAGCAGCTTAGGTCCCAAGCCCTCCTACGAGCAGTACTTC.